The next 3 T cell receptor beta chains were all read from a single sample in a study of CD8 T cells in Susac syndrome. With random hexamers, reverse transcription was performed on about 0.5 to 1 ug of RNA. TCRdb processed the immunoSEQ multiplex PCR reads anew with MiXCR; each CDR3 protein has one entry. This sample has 200,000 or so distinct CDR3 sequences; roughly 95% occur once, and the top ten carry 0.093%. Sequences were obtained from CD4+ T cells from PBMCs. Receptor source: a human donor with multiple sclerosis.

The chain carries TRBV7-8 and TRBJ2-4; D gene uncertain. The germline CDR1 and CDR2 sequences are SGHVS and FQNEAQ. The germline V and J ends were trimmed by 5 bases and 6 bases, with 8 bases remaining between them. The CDR3 spans 12 residues. CDR3 coding DNA: TGTGCCAGCAGCGGCCAGATAAACATTCAGTACTTC. Protein sequence: CASSGQINIQYF. The full variable domain, completed using reference TRBV7-8 and TRBJ2-4, is GAGVSQSPRYKVAKRGQDVALRCDPISGHVSLFWYQQALGQGPEFLTYFQNEAQLDKSGLPSDRFFAERPEGSVSTLKIQRTQQEDSAVYLCASSGQINIQYFGAGTRLSVL.

The V gene is TRBV29-1, the J gene TRBJ2-7, with 9 bases lining up with TRBD2. Per germline, CDR1 SQVTM and CDR2 ANQGSEA. The CDR3 loop spans 13 amino acids. V lost 5 bases and J lost 4; bases outside the gene matches: 6. The CDR3 region is CSVSPREGYEQYF. As DNA, the CDR3 is TGCAGCGTTTCGCCGCGGGAGGGTTACGAGCAGTACTTC.

The DNA of the CDR3 is TGTGCCAGCAGCCAATTGGGGGCGCCTGAAGCTTTCTTT. As protein: CASSQLGAPEAFF. The gene calls are TRBV3-1 and TRBJ1-1; possibly TRBD1 for D (6 bases). Germline V gives CDR1 LGHDT, CDR2 YNNKEL (reference sequence). V shed 2 bases and J shed 6 bases, with 10 bases lying between them. The length of the CDR3 is 13 residues.